This T cell receptor beta chain comes out of a study of blood T cells in healthy people across ages. Each sample gave at least 6 million isolated PBMCs. Using a J-beta primer mix together with a sample-barcoded 5' primer, a second PCR was run for about 7 to 12 cycles. TCRdb called the 5' RACE reads again in MiXCR, with one record for every CDR3 protein. The profile shows under 1,000,000 distinct CDR3 sequences, 30% to 45% of them singletons. This CDR3 contains 14 residues. In germline, CDR1 is DFQATT, CDR2 SNEGSKA (reference sequence). V shed 5 bases, J shed 6 bases, and the junction held 8 bases outside the gene matches.

This receptor was identified in a man aged 18 to 30 in good health. The rearrangement joins TRBV20-1 to TRBJ1-2; TRBD1 matches 11 bases. Sample: blood. This chain's CDR3 is CSAGPDRGQDGYTF. DNA for the CDR3: TGCAGTGCTGGCCCGGACAGGGGGCAGGATGGCTACACCTTC.